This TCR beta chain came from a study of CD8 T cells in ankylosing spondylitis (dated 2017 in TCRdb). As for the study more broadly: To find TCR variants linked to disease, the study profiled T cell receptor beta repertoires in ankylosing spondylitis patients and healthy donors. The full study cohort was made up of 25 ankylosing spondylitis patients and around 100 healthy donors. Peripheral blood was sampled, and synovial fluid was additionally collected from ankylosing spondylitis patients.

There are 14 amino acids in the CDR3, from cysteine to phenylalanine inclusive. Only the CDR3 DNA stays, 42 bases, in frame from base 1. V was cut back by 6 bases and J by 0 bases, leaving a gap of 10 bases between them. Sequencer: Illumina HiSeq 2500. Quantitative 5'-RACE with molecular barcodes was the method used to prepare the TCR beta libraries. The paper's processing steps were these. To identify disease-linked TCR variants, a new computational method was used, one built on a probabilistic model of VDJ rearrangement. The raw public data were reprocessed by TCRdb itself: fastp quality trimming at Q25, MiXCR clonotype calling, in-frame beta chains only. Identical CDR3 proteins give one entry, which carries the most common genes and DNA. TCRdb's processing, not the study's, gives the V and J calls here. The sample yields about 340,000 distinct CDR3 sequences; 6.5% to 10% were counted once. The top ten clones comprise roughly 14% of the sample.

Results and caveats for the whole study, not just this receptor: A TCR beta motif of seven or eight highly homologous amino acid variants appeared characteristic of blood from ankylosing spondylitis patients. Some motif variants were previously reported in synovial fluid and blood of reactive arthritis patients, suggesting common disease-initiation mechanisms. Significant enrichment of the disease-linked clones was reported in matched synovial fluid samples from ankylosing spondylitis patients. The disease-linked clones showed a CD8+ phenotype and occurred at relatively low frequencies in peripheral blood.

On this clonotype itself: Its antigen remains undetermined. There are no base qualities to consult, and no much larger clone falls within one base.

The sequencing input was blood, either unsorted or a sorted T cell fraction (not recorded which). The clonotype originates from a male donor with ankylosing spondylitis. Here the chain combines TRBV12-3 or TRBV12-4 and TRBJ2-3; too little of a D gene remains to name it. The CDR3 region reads CASSRLQSTDTQYF. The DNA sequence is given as TGTGCCAGCAGCAGACTCCAAAGCACAGATACGCAGTATTTT.